One and the same sample provided the 26 T cell receptor beta chains below, sequenced in a study of T cell responses to AZD1222 COVID-19 vaccine. Produced via immunoSEQ multiplex PCR; TCRdb's table is partial and in-frame only. In the table there are roughly 92,000 clones, 85% to 90% of which are singletons. Sequencing used peripheral blood, obtained 28 days after the second AZD1222 dose. The receptors here all came from an adult who received the AZD1222 COVID-19 vaccine.

The chain links TRBV6-5 to TRBJ1-1; possibly TRBD1 for D (6 bases). The V end was cut by 6 bases, the J end by 0 bases, with 8 bases between. Germline V lookup: CDR1 MNHEY, CDR2 SVGAGI. The CDR3 extends over 13 amino acids. The CDR3 reads CASRDSLNTEAFF. CDR3 DNA: TGTGCCAGCAGGGACAGTTTGAACACTGAAGCTTTCTTT.

The chain combines TRBV6-2 or TRBV6-3 with TRBJ1-1, with 7 bases lining up with TRBD1. Germline V CDR1 and CDR2: MNHEY, SVGEGT. The V gene end was trimmed by 6 bases and the J gene end by 6 bases; junction bases not matched to a gene: 1. The CDR3 spans 11 residues. This CDR3 is CASSQGAEAFF. As DNA, the CDR3 is TGTGCCAGCAGCCAGGGGGCTGAAGCTTTCTTT.

As regards this clone: A junction boundary mismatches the germline segment, possibly from a read error. The genes are TRBV4-1 and TRBJ2-1, with D possibly matching TRBD2 (6 bases). CDR3 length: 14 amino acids. Germline V lookup: CDR1 MGHRA, CDR2 YSYEKL. The CDR3: CASSQRDSNNEQFF. The CDR3 bases are TGCGCCAGCAGCCAGAGGGACTCCAACAATGAGCAGTTCTTC.

This sequence joins TRBV7-9 and TRBJ1-2; possibly TRBD1 for D (6 bases). V lost 5 bases and J 4 bases, leaving 11 bases between the germline ends. This CDR3 spans 13 amino acids. Germline CDR1 and CDR2: SEHNR and FQNEAQ (reference sequence). CDR3 bases: TGTGCCAGCAGCCGACAGGAGATCTATGGCTACACCTTC. Protein sequence: CASSRQEIYGYTF.

The gene calls are TRBV7-7 and TRBJ2-5; 7 bases agree with TRBD1. CDR1 SSHAT and CDR2 FNYEAQ come from the germline V gene (reference sequence). This CDR3 has 15 residues. The V gene end was trimmed by 1 base and the J gene end by 2 bases; junction bases not matched to a gene: 4. The CDR3 is CASSLGGQDQETQYF. The CDR3 DNA follows: TGTGCCAGCAGCTTAGGTGGACAGGATCAAGAGACCCAGTACTTC.

V gene TRBV5-1 combines with J gene TRBJ2-5; D possibly matches TRBD1 or TRBD2 (5 bases each). The length of the CDR3 is 15 residues. Germline V gene lookup returns CDR1 SGHRS and CDR2 YFSETQ. Trimming took 0 bases from V and 7 from J, leaving 16 bases between them. Here the CDR3 reads CASSLEVASGRTQYF. As DNA, the CDR3 is TGCGCCAGCAGCTTGGAGGTAGCGTCAGGGCGGACCCAGTACTTC.

The V call is TRBV19, the J call TRBJ1-5; possibly TRBD1 for D (5 bases). The ends were cut back, 10 bases at V and 5 bases at J, with 15 bases in the middle. CDR3 length: 13 amino acids. The V gene's germline CDR1 is LNHDA and CDR2 SQIVND (reference sequence). CDR3 in DNA: TGTGCCACGGGGGAGTCAATTTATCAGCCCCAGCATTTT. It codes for CATGESIYQPQHF. Looking up the rest from reference TRBV19 and TRBJ1-5 gives the full variable domain: DGGITQSPKYLFRKEGQNVTLSCEQNLNHDAMYWYRQDPGQGLRLIYYSQIVNDFQKGDIAEGYSVSREKKESFPLTVTSAQKNPTAFYLCATGESIYQPQHFGDGTRLSIL.

The chain has TRBV14 and TRBJ2-5, with 7 bases matching TRBD2. J was trimmed by 3 bases and V by 4 bases; bases with no gene match: 8. The CDR3 runs 15 residues. CDR1 and CDR2 (germline): SGHDN, FVKESK. CDR3 in amino acids: CASSLLGGGKETQYF. CDR3 in DNA: TGTGCCAGCAGCCTCCTTGGGGGGGGAAAAGAGACCCAGTACTTC.

J is TRBJ1-1 and V is TRBV20-1; possible D gene TRBD1, 5 bases. The germline V gene encodes CDR1 DFQATT and CDR2 SNEGSKA (reference sequence). Trimming removed 3 bases from V and 6 bases from J, with 8 bases in between. This CDR3 comprises 11 residues. CDR3 region: CSARGGSEAFF. The CDR3 region has the DNA TGCAGTGCTAGGGGGGGGTCTGAAGCTTTCTTT.

This clone appeared a single time. The chain has TRBV6-5 and TRBJ1-5; D unclear. Per the germline V gene, CDR1 is MNHEY and CDR2 is SVGAGI. With 7 bases removed from V and 0 bases from J, the gap between germline ends came to 13 bases. CDR3 length equals 15 residues. CDR3 sequence reads: CASNRQLNSNQPQHF. CDR3 coding DNA: TGTGCCAGCAATAGGCAGCTCAATAGCAATCAGCCCCAGCATTTT.

The chain links TRBV18 to TRBJ2-3, with 8 bases lining up with TRBD1. V lost 3 bases to trimming and J lost 5 bases; unmatched junction nucleotides: 10. Per the germline V gene, CDR1 is KGHSH and CDR2 is LQKENI. This CDR3 has 16 amino acids. CDR3 residues: CASSPSRDRGLDTQYF. CDR3 sequence (DNA): TGTGCCAGCTCACCTTCCAGAGACAGGGGCTTAGATACGCAGTATTTT.

V and J are TRBV7-3 and TRBJ2-3; no reliable D call. Germline CDR1 SGHTA, CDR2 FQGTGA. V was cut by 2 bases and J by 6 bases, with 12 bases left in between. This CDR3 is 14 amino acids long. CDR3 DNA sequence: TGTGCCAGCAGCTTAGGCACTACCCCTGATACGCAGTATTTT. Its protein product is CASSLGTTPDTQYF.

This clone was detected a few times. The J gene is TRBJ1-1, the V gene TRBV28; no clear D gene. The germline V gene has CDR1 MDHEN and CDR2 SYDVKM. The CDR3 has 15 residues. The V gene lost 4 bases and the J gene lost 3 bases, with 15 bases spanning the gap. The CDR3 DNA sequence: TGTGCCAGCAGTTCTCCAGGCAGGAGGGACACTGAAGCTTTCTTT. It encodes CASSSPGRRDTEAFF.

The gene calls are TRBV3-1 (or the pseudogene TRBV3-2) and TRBJ2-5; D possibly uses TRBD1 or TRBD2 (6 bases each). V was shortened by 4 bases and J by 1 base, with 7 bases between the two germline ends. This CDR3 is built from 13 residues. The germline gives CDR1 LGHDT, CDR2 YNNKEL (reference sequence). CDR3 nucleotides: TGTGCCAGCAGCCGGGGGGCCCAAGAGACCCAGTACTTC. Its protein is CASSRGAQETQYF.

J is TRBJ2-2 and V is TRBV5-6; no clear D. Germline V gene lookup returns CDR1 SGHDT and CDR2 YYEEEE. The ends were cut back, 4 bases at V and 4 bases at J, with 11 bases in the middle. The CDR3 has 14 amino acids. The CDR3 spells CASSAPYSTGELFF. CDR3 bases: TGTGCCAGCAGCGCACCGTATAGCACCGGGGAGCTGTTTTTT.

The chain carries TRBV9 and TRBJ2-3; 7 bases fit TRBD2. V shed 3 bases, J shed 1 base, and the junction held 8 bases outside the gene matches. This CDR3 is built from 16 residues. CDR1 SGDLS and CDR2 YYNGEE come from the germline V gene. CDR3: CASSALGGRGTDTQYF. CDR3 DNA: TGTGCCAGCAGCGCCCTCGGGGGGAGAGGCACAGATACGCAGTATTTT.

The chain links TRBV5-4 to TRBJ2-7, with TRBD1 as a possible D gene (6 bases). Trimming removed 4 bases at V and 9 bases at J, with 20 bases between. This CDR3 spans 14 amino acids. The V gene's germline CDR1 is SGHNT and CDR2 YYREEE (reference sequence). Here the CDR3 reads CASSLQGIAYGQYF. CDR3 bases: TGTGCCAGCAGCCTTCAGGGGATCGCTTATGGGCAGTACTTC.

The CDR3 DNA follows: TGTGCCAGCAGTGAAAGGGCTTACTTCCAGTTCTTC. Its protein is CASSERAYFQFF. The chain employs TRBV2 and TRBJ2-1; D gene uncertain. Trimming took 2 bases from V and 13 from J, leaving 12 bases between them. CDR3 size: 12 residues. CDR1 and CDR2 (germline): SNHLY, FYNNEI.

This clone was seen once. This chain uses TRBV4-1 with TRBJ2-5; no definite D call. Germline CDR1 and CDR2: MGHRA and YSYEKL. Deletions cut 3 bases from V and 2 bases from J, with 13 bases between. The CDR3 runs to 15 residues. Here the CDR3 reads CASSQAPTQQETQYF. CDR3 sequence (DNA): TGCGCCAGCAGCCAGGCGCCGACCCAACAAGAGACCCAGTACTTC.

Concerning this clone: Other nucleotide sequences from this sample produce the same CDR3. The gene calls are TRBV2 and TRBJ1-5; TRBD1 agrees at 8 bases. CDR3 size: 14 residues. CDR1 is SNHLY, CDR2 FYNNEI, per germline. Germline trimming cut 4 bases from V and 4 bases from J; bases unmatched to any gene: 3. CDR3 nucleotide sequence: TGTGCCAGCAGTGGCACAGGGGGTAATCAGCCCCAGCATTTT. It is translated as CASSGTGGNQPQHF. The complete variable domain, with remaining parts taken from reference TRBV2 and TRBJ1-5, reads EPEVTQTPSHQVTQMGQEVILRCVPISNHLYFYWYRQILGQKVEFLVSFYNNEISEKSEIFDDQFSVERPDGSNFTLKIRSTKLEDSAMYFCASSGTGGNQPQHFGDGTRLSIL.

The V call is TRBV29-1, the J call TRBJ2-7; maybe TRBD1 (6 bases). Germline values: CDR1 SQVTM, CDR2 ANQGSEA. There are 14 residues in the CDR3. The V gene lost 4 bases and the J gene lost 4 bases, with 17 bases spanning the gap. CDR3 bases: TGCAGCGTTGGGGCGAGGGGGAAGCGGTACGAGCAGTACTTC. Residues: CSVGARGKRYEQYF.

CDR3 amino acids: CASSEARGAYNSPLHF. DNA for the CDR3: TGTGCCAGCAGTGAAGCACGAGGGGCCTATAATTCACCCCTCCACTTT. The chain joins TRBV2 to TRBJ1-6, with TRBD1 as a possible D gene (5 bases). V was shortened by 0 bases and J by 2 bases, with 8 bases between the two germline ends. The germline CDR1 and CDR2 sequences are SNHLY and FYNNEI. The CDR3 has 16 residues.

This clone was counted once. The chain carries TRBV24-1 and TRBJ2-1, with TRBD1 matching over 8 bases. The CDR3 loop spans 15 amino acids. V gave up 4 bases and J gave up 7 bases; unmatched junction bases: 8. The V gene's germline CDR1 is KGHDR and CDR2 SFDVKD. The CDR3 nucleotides are TGTGCCACCAGTGAACCAGGGGGCGCGGGTAATGAGCAGTTCTTC. Translating it yields CATSEPGGAGNEQFF.

This clone was seen just once. This rearrangement joins TRBV19 to TRBJ1-3; TRBD1 is a possible D gene (5 bases). The CDR3 is made up of 14 amino acids. Trimming removed 3 bases from V and 2 bases from J, with 8 bases in between. CDR1 LNHDA and CDR2 SQIVND come from the germline V gene (reference sequence). CDR3 sequence reads: CASSMSRAGNTIYF. CDR3 bases: TGTGCCAGTAGTATGAGCAGGGCTGGAAACACCATATATTTT.

The chain links TRBV14 to TRBJ2-3; D is undetermined. The length of the CDR3 is 16 residues. V was pared by 3 bases and J by 6 bases, with 19 bases between. The germline V gene has CDR1 SGHDN and CDR2 FVKESK. The CDR3 spells CASSHLLGIDKDTQYF. The CDR3 DNA reads TGTGCCAGCAGCCACCTCCTAGGGATCGATAAGGATACGCAGTATTTT.

This rearrangement joins TRBV27 to TRBJ1-2; maybe TRBD1 (5 bases). This CDR3 has 14 amino acids. The germline V gene has CDR1 MNHEY and CDR2 SMNVEV (reference sequence). Trimming stripped 6 bases from V and 3 bases from J, with 14 bases between. The DNA for the CDR3 is TGTGCCAGCAGGCGGGACTCATCGCACTATGGCTACACCTTC. Residues: CASRRDSSHYGYTF.